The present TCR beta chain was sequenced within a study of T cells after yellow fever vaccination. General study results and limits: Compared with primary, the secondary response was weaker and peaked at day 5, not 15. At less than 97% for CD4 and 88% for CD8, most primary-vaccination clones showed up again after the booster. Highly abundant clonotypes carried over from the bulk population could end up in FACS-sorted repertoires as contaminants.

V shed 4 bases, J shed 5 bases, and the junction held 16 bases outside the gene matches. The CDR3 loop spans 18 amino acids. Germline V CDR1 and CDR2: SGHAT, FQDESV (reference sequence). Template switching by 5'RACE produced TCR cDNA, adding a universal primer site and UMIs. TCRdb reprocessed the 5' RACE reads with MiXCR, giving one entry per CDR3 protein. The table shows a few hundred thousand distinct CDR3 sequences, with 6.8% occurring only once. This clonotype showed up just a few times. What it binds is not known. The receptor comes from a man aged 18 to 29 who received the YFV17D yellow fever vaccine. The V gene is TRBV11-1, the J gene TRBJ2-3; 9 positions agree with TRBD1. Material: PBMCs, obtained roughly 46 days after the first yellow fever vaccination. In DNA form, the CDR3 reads TGTGCCAGCAGCTCAAGAGTTTCCGGGACAGGGCATGGAGATACGCAGTATTTT. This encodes CASSSRVSGTGHGDTQYF.